This T cell receptor beta chain is drawn from a study of TIL therapy for anti-PD-1-resistant metastatic lung cancer. Study context: Tumor harvest preceded PD-1/PD-L1 blockade, followed by nivolumab treatment. Most patients had lung adenocarcinoma.

Sequencing used immunoSEQ v3. Each library reached roughly 2 million read pairs, or roughly 5-6.5 million at deep level. Here immunoSEQ multiplex PCR was the method, and the copy in TCRdb shows in-frame clones only, minus some. The data show more than 45,000 clones, with around four fifths seen just once and less than 2% held by the top ten. This clone ranks as medium-sized. The CDR3 is 15 residues long. J gave up 2 bases and V 4 bases, and 4 bases lay outside the gene matches. In germline, CDR1 is SGDLS, CDR2 YYNGEE. Time point: pre-treatment sample, taken before nivolumab and TIL therapy. Enrollment ran from 2017 to January 2020.

The specimen was blood, collected at baseline. The chain carries TRBV9 and TRBJ1-5; 9 bases match TRBD1. The receptor's source is a person aged 30 to 80 with non-small cell lung cancer. For the CDR3, the DNA is TGTGCCAGCAGCTCGGGACAGGGCGGCAATCAGCCCCAGCATTTT. It codes for CASSSGQGGNQPQHF.